These 20 T cell receptor beta chains were all obtained from the same sample, sequenced in a study of blood T cells in healthy people across ages. Alongside a J-beta primer mix, a sample-barcoded 5' primer served in a second PCR lasting about 6 to 12 cycles. Via MiXCR, TCRdb re-called the 5' RACE reads, giving one row per CDR3 protein. The data show about 1.1 million distinct CDR3 sequences, 30% to 40% seen once. Material for sequencing was blood. These receptors were collected from a man younger than 35 in good health.

CDR3 in DNA: TGCAGTGCCGGGTTAGGGACCACTGAAGCTTTCTTT. This encodes CSAGLGTTEAFF. The chain combines TRBV20-1 with TRBJ1-1; weak D call: TRBD1 (5 bases). The CDR3 extends over 12 amino acids. V gave up 6 bases and J gave up 4 bases, with 12 bases separating them. Germline V CDR1 and CDR2: DFQATT, SNEGSKA (reference sequence).

This clonotype turned up a few times. The J gene is TRBJ1-1, the V gene TRBV4-1; D gene ambiguous. V was cut by 1 base and J by 5 bases, with 11 bases left in between. The CDR3 has 14 residues. CDR1 and CDR2 from the germline V gene are MGHRA and YSYEKL. The CDR3 is CASSQVGWGTEAFF. The CDR3 DNA sequence: TGCGCCAGCAGCCAAGTTGGGTGGGGAACTGAAGCTTTCTTT.

This sequence joins TRBV5-4 and TRBJ1-4; a weak D match, TRBD1 (6 bases). This CDR3 comprises 15 residues. The V end lost 0 bases, the J end lost 5 bases, and 11 bases lay between the germline ends. Per the germline V gene, CDR1 is SGHNT and CDR2 is YYREEE (reference sequence). CDR3 in amino acids: CASSLDGGANEKLFF. CDR3 bases: TGTGCCAGCAGCTTGGATGGGGGCGCGAATGAAAAACTGTTTTTT.

The chain uses TRBV30 and TRBJ1-4; D gene unclear. The CDR3 totals 15 residues. The V gene's germline CDR1 is GTSNPN and CDR2 SVGIG (reference sequence). Trimming removed 0 bases from V and 0 bases from J, with 8 bases in between. Written as DNA, the CDR3 is TGTGCCTGGAGTGTACGGTCAGCAACTAATGAAAAACTGTTTTTT. Translating gives CAWSVRSATNEKLFF.

The chain uses TRBV4-2 and TRBJ1-5, with unresolved D. V dropped 1 base and J dropped 4 bases, with 11 bases sitting between them. Germline CDR1 reads LGHNA; CDR2 reads YNFKEQ. The CDR3 spans 15 residues. CDR3 sequence reads: CASSQGRQENQPQHF. The CDR3 DNA follows: TGTGCCAGCAGCCAAGGTCGGCAAGAGAATCAGCCCCAGCATTTT.

The V and J genes are TRBV20-1 and TRBJ1-5; tentative D call: TRBD1 (6 bases). Trimming left V 4 bases short and J 8 bases short, with 18 bases between. The CDR3 is 14 residues long. Germline CDR1 is DFQATT and CDR2 is SNEGSKA (reference sequence). CDR3 sequence (DNA): TGCAGTGCTACCCAGGGGACCGTTGGGAAGCCCCAGCATTTT. This encodes CSATQGTVGKPQHF.

The genes are TRBV7-2 and TRBJ1-4; D might be TRBD1 (6 bases). V was clipped by 5 bases and J by 6 bases, with 22 bases between them. From germline, CDR1 is SGHTA and CDR2 FQGNSA. This CDR3 region has 17 residues. CDR3 in amino acids: CASSISGTPEGYEKLFF. CDR3 coding DNA: TGTGCCAGCAGCATATCCGGGACACCCGAGGGCTATGAAAAACTGTTTTTT. Full variable domain (rest looked up from reference TRBV7-2 and TRBJ1-4): GAGVSQSPSNKVTEKGKDVELRCDPISGHTALYWYRQSLGQGLEFLIYFQGNSAPDKSGLPSDRFSAERTGGSVSTLTIQRTQQEDSAVYLCASSISGTPEGYEKLFFGSGTQLSVL.

This sequence joins TRBV6-1 and TRBJ2-6; D uncertain. Trimming took off 3 bases at V and 2 bases at J, with 8 bases between the two ends. Germline V CDR1 and CDR2: MNHNS, SASEGT. This CDR3 is built from 15 residues. In DNA form, the CDR3 reads TGTGCCAGCAGTGACGGGTATCCTGGGGCCAACGTCCTGACTTTC. This encodes CASSDGYPGANVLTF.

The V call is TRBV7-6, the J call TRBJ2-1; D unclear. Germline V lookup: CDR1 SGHVS, CDR2 FNYEAQ. The CDR3 is made up of 15 amino acids. V gave up 4 bases and J gave up 4 bases, with 14 bases separating them. Here the CDR3 reads CASSSLTVLYNEQFF. The CDR3 region has the DNA TGTGCCAGCAGCTCGCTAACGGTCCTATACAATGAGCAGTTCTTC.

This clonotype was detected only a few times. This chain connects TRBV20-1 to TRBJ2-3, with TRBD2 matching over 8 bases. V was clipped by 6 bases and J by 0 bases; unmatched bases: 5. The CDR3 is made up of 14 amino acids. Germline V CDR1 and CDR2: DFQATT, SNEGSKA (reference sequence). The CDR3 DNA reads TGCAGTGCCCACCCTAGCGGGAGCACAGATACGCAGTATTTT. Protein: CSAHPSGSTDTQYF.

This clonotype was recorded a few times. The chain joins TRBV6-5 to TRBJ2-1; TRBD1 or TRBD2 may be the D gene (6 bases each). Looked up from germline, CDR1 is MNHEY and CDR2 is SVGAGI. Between the trimmed V and J ends, which lost 0 bases and 4 bases, there was a span of 13 bases. The CDR3 consists of 16 residues. CDR3 nucleotide sequence: TGTGCCAGCAGTTACTCCTCGGGGGCGGAATACAATGAGCAGTTCTTC. It yields the protein CASSYSSGAEYNEQFF.

The chain uses TRBV29-1 and TRBJ2-2, with D perhaps assigned TRBD1 or TRBD2 (5 bases each). There are 14 residues in the CDR3. The ends were cut back, 5 bases at V and 2 bases at J, with 12 bases in the middle. CDR1 SQVTM and CDR2 ANQGSEA come from the germline V gene. The CDR3 DNA is TGCAGCGTTATCAGGGAGTACAACACCGGGGAGCTGTTTTTT. It encodes CSVIREYNTGELFF.

This clonotype was detected only once. CDR3 sequence (DNA): TGCAGTGCTAGTAAGACTGCTGGAAACACCATATATTTT. It is translated as CSASKTAGNTIYF. The chain couples TRBV20-1 to TRBJ1-3, with D unclear. The CDR3 sequence is 13 residues long. Trimming took off 3 bases at V and 2 bases at J, with 8 bases between the two ends. Germline CDR1 reads DFQATT; CDR2 reads SNEGSKA (reference sequence).

A few counts support this clonotype. CDR3 nucleotides: TGTGCCACCAGTGATTTCCCCAGGGAGAATGGCTACACCTTC. Translated: CATSDFPRENGYTF. The chain combines TRBV24-1 with TRBJ1-2, with D possibly being TRBD1 (5 bases). V was pared by 1 base and J by 6 bases, with 11 bases between. This CDR3 spans 14 amino acids. Germline CDR1 reads KGHDR; CDR2 reads SFDVKD.

This clonotype has just a few counts. The rearrangement links TRBV10-3 to TRBJ2-3; 10 nucleotides line up with TRBD1. Germline V CDR1 and CDR2: ENHRY, SYGVKD. This CDR3 is 15 amino acids long. V shed 6 bases, J shed 5 bases, and the junction held 8 bases outside the gene matches. The CDR3 DNA is TGTGCCATCAGCCCGGGACAGGGGAGGGGAGATACGCAGTATTTT. Translating gives CAISPGQGRGDTQYF.

The chain joins TRBV7-6 to TRBJ1-2; D perhaps matches TRBD1 (5 bases). In germline, CDR1 is SGHVS, CDR2 FNYEAQ. The CDR3 is made up of 16 amino acids. Deletions cut 5 bases from V and 1 base from J, with 17 bases between. The CDR3 reads CASSREWDGDNYGYTF. The CDR3 region has the DNA TGTGCCAGCAGCCGCGAGTGGGACGGAGATAACTATGGCTACACCTTC.

This clonotype was recorded a few times. V and J are TRBV12-3 or TRBV12-4 and TRBJ2-7; TRBD1 aligns across 11 bases. This CDR3 comprises 14 residues. V shed 10 bases and J 3 bases; nucleotides not matched to a gene: 8. CDR3 amino acids: CANRSGTGGYEQYF. In DNA form, the CDR3 reads TGTGCCAACAGGTCCGGGACAGGGGGCTACGAGCAGTACTTC.

J is TRBJ1-2 and V is TRBV20-1; 7 positions match TRBD1. Germline-derived CDR1 and CDR2 are DFQATT and SNEGSKA (reference sequence). CDR3 length: 14 residues. CDR3 residues: CRGDRVTPNYGYTF. CDR3 nucleotide sequence: TGCCGAGGTGACAGGGTCACCCCTAACTATGGCTACACCTTC.

The gene calls are TRBV7-3 and TRBJ2-1; perhaps TRBD2 as D (6 bases). The CDR3 runs 16 residues. Deletions cut 2 bases from V and 3 bases from J, with 14 bases between. CDR1 and CDR2 from the germline V gene are SGHTA and FQGTGA. The CDR3: CASSLPGTSFYNEQFF. As DNA, the CDR3 is TGTGCCAGCAGCTTACCCGGGACTTCCTTCTACAATGAGCAGTTCTTC. Filled out from reference TRBV7-3 and TRBJ2-1, the complete variable domain reads GAGVSQTPSNKVTEKGKYVELRCDPISGHTALYWYRQSLGQGPEFLIYFQGTGAADDSGLPNDRFFAVRPEGSVSTLKIQRTERGDSAVYLCASSLPGTSFYNEQFFGPGTRLTVL.

The rearrangement uses TRBV7-2 and TRBJ1-2; no definite D call. Trimming removed 2 bases at V and 2 bases at J, with 12 bases between. CDR1 SGHTA and CDR2 FQGNSA come from the germline V gene. CDR3 length equals 15 residues. DNA of the CDR3: TGTGCCAGCAGCTTAACGCACGGGCAGAACTATGGCTACACCTTC. Translation gives CASSLTHGQNYGYTF.